This is a list of T cell receptor beta chains from one sample in a study of cytotoxic CD8 clonotypes in ibrutinib-treated CLL. Produced via immunoSEQ multiplex PCR; TCRdb's table is partial and in-frame only. The sample lists approximately 150,000 clones; under 85% were seen once. The source material was PBMCs, sampled after 24 months of ibrutinib treatment. The origin of the receptors is a human donor with chronic lymphocytic leukemia. The CDR3 runs from the conserved cysteine through the conserved F or W. Clone size is not always given. Where it is, it says once, few, many or a class for expanded clones.

v_call,clone_size,j_call,cdr3_aa
TRBV7-2,-,TRBJ1-3,CASSLDSLGNTIYF
TRBV29-1,few,TRBJ2-3,CSATPRVRTDTQYF
TRBV18,-,TRBJ1-2,CASSPVQGSSYGYTF
TRBV7-2,-,TRBJ2-7,CASSPTSNEQYF
TRBV11-2,-,TRBJ2-3,CASSFSTAGTDTQYF
TRBV10-3,-,TRBJ2-7,CAISELNPGERGEQYF
TRBV7-9,-,TRBJ2-5,CASSFALGGRRETQYF
TRBV19,-,TRBJ2-7,CASSSNPQSFYEQYF
TRBV5-1,-,TRBJ2-3,CASSGGQGLLTDTQYF
TRBV5-4,-,TRBJ1-3,CASSVAQGGNSGNTIYF
TRBV19,-,TRBJ1-5,CASSIAAGGHQPQHF
TRBV2,-,TRBJ1-6,CASSTDRSYGHF
TRBV14,few,TRBJ2-1,CASNNEVYNEQFF
TRBV4-3,-,TRBJ2-7,CASSQAVAGKVYEQYF
TRBV10-1,-,TRBJ1-2,CASSEAPKLNYGYTF
TRBV29-1,few,TRBJ1-1,CSARDGTEAFF
TRBV6-5,-,TRBJ1-5,CASSYRAQGNQPQHF
TRBV19,-,TRBJ2-7,CASSMGAGTGAYEQYF
TRBV15,-,TRBJ2-1,CATSRISGSSREQFF
TRBV6-5,-,TRBJ2-5,CASNGRLHQETQYF
TRBV5-1,few,TRBJ2-7,CASRRQNGFYEQYF
TRBV18,-,TRBJ1-4,CASSPPTGGKNEKLFF
TRBV9,-,TRBJ2-5,CASSVTSGSWVGETQYF
TRBV28,-,TRBJ1-2,CASVNNRAEGYTF
TRBV5-6,once,TRBJ1-5,CASSLEVDRESNQPQHF
TRBV7-8,-,TRBJ1-1,CASSSQGSANTEAFF
TRBV6-5,-,TRBJ1-2,CASSYYTGNYGYTF
TRBV4-2,-,TRBJ1-2,CASSQDERFGYTF
TRBV18,-,TRBJ2-1,CASSQPGRNNEQFF
TRBV5-1,-,TRBJ1-4,CASSLGRPDGMVKLFF
TRBV28,-,TRBJ2-5,CASSLVGAAMQETQYF
TRBV27,-,TRBJ2-7,CASSLSRDRAYEQYF
TRBV9,-,TRBJ2-1,CASARDRGNNEQFF
TRBV6-1,-,TRBJ1-2,CASRTGGDGYTF
TRBV30,-,TRBJ1-6,CAWGTSYNSPLHF
TRBV7-3,-,TRBJ2-7,CASSLKGGYEQYF
TRBV7-2,-,TRBJ1-2,CASSPSREDGYTF
TRBV5-1,-,TRBJ2-7,CASSLASFSGRNLYEQYF
TRBV11-3,-,TRBJ1-1,CASSQPPLTGGSKAFF
TRBV28,-,TRBJ1-5,CASRRGDQPQHF
TRBV5-4,-,TRBJ2-2,CASSWDPTGELFF
TRBV7-2,-,TRBJ2-1,CASSLGGYSYNEQFF
TRBV9,medium-sized,TRBJ1-3,CASSARTGGTGNTIYF
TRBV4-1,-,TRBJ2-3,CASSQKGTHAISTDTQYF
TRBV2,few,TRBJ2-2,CASRRTTENTGELFF
TRBV6-1,-,TRBJ1-2,CASTYGRDYGYTF
TRBV10-3,-,TRBJ2-1,CAIREEGSRDNEQFF
TRBV12-5,few,TRBJ2-1,CASGLWDEQFF
TRBV2,-,TRBJ1-2,CASSRVNYGYTF
TRBV7-2,-,TRBJ2-5,CASSLGQGRKTQYF
TRBV10-3,-,TRBJ1-1,CAISDSGPREAFF
TRBV5-1,-,TRBJ1-6,CASSLIQGAESPLHF
TRBV5-1,-,TRBJ2-1,CASSLARANEQFF
TRBV6-1,-,TRBJ1-5,CASSPIPNQPQHF
TRBV7-2,-,TRBJ2-7,CASSTVSREQYF